The next 17 T cell receptor beta chains were all read from a single sample in a study of a mutant IDH1 vaccine in newly diagnosed glioma. Time point indicated: baseline, week 1 (first vaccination visit). Treatment of the sample: pre-vaccination baseline after standard-of-care therapy. The method was immunoSEQ multiplex PCR; TCRdb's version includes in-frame clones alone and lacks a portion of them. The table shows 98,000 or so clones, with around 90% occurring only once. Sequencing was performed on PBMCs, taken from a glioma patient treated with radiotherapy, temozolomide or both. The receptors derive from a woman aged 50 to 60 with glioma.

The chain combines TRBV7-9 with TRBJ2-1, with 8 bases lining up with TRBD2. Germline V gene lookup returns CDR1 SEHNR and CDR2 FQNEAQ (reference sequence). With 5 bases clipped from V and 3 bases from J, the junction kept 6 bases outside the gene matches. The CDR3 loop spans 15 amino acids. The CDR3 reads CASSRIAGIYNEQFF. CDR3 nucleotides: TGTGCCAGCAGCCGGATAGCGGGGATCTACAATGAGCAGTTCTTC. The variable domain in full, completed from reference TRBV7-9 and TRBJ2-1, reads DTGVSQNPRHKITKRGQNVTFRCDPISEHNRLYWYRQTLGQGPEFLTYFQNEAQLEKSRLLSDRFSAERPKGSFSTLEIQRTEQGDSAMYLCASSRIAGIYNEQFFGPGTRLTVL.

The V gene is TRBV19, the J gene TRBJ1-6, with unresolved D. The CDR3 is 13 residues long. Germline CDR1 reads LNHDA; CDR2 reads SQIVND (reference sequence). Trimming removed 2 bases at V and 9 bases at J, with 8 bases between. The CDR3 loop is CASSIRGSSPLHF. CDR3 sequence (DNA): TGTGCCAGTAGTATACGCGGGTCTTCACCCCTCCACTTT.

The CDR3 nucleotides read TGTGCCAGCTCAGAGACAGGGTACACTGAAGCTTTCTTT. Amino acid sequence: CASSETGYTEAFF. The chain recombines TRBV18 with TRBJ1-1, with 7 bases that match TRBD1. V was pared by 5 bases and J by 3 bases, with 3 bases of the junction left unmatched. The CDR3 covers 13 residues. Germline assignment: CDR1 KGHSH and CDR2 LQKENI.

The chain couples TRBV6-5 to TRBJ2-7; unclear D gene. V was clipped by 5 bases and J by 1 base, with 6 bases between them. This CDR3 contains 12 residues. Germline values: CDR1 MNHEY, CDR2 SVGAGI. CDR3 bases: TGTGCCAGCAGTGATGATTCCTACGAGCAGTACTTC. Protein product: CASSDDSYEQYF.

The chain joins TRBV5-4 to TRBJ2-3; possible D gene TRBD1, 6 bases. CDR1 SGHNT and CDR2 YYREEE come from the germline V gene (reference sequence). V shed 3 bases and J shed 2 bases, with 10 bases lying between them. The CDR3 covers 14 residues. The CDR3: CASSYQGYTDTQYF. The DNA for the CDR3 is TGTGCCAGCAGCTACCAGGGGTACACAGATACGCAGTATTTT.

J is TRBJ2-7 and V is TRBV5-1, with 7 bases fitting TRBD1. This CDR3 comprises 14 residues. CDR1 and CDR2 (germline): SGHRS, YFSETQ. Losses at the gene ends were 4 bases for V and 5 bases for J; bases not matched to a gene: 9. CDR3 residues: CASSLRQGTHEQYF. CDR3 DNA: TGCGCCAGCAGCCTTCGACAGGGTACCCACGAGCAGTACTTC.

This chain uses TRBV7-8 with TRBJ1-1; 12 positions match TRBD1. The CDR3 spans 16 residues. Germline V gene sequence: CDR1 SGHVS, CDR2 FQNEAQ. V trimming: 4 bases; J trimming: 4 bases; junction bases outside the gene matches: 7. The CDR3 DNA sequence: TGTGCCAGCAGCTCGGGGGACAGGGGGCGGGGCACTGAAGCTTTCTTT. Translated, it gives CASSSGDRGRGTEAFF.

The chain employs TRBV5-6 and TRBJ1-5, with TRBD1 matching over 10 bases. CDR1 and CDR2 from the germline V gene are SGHDT and YYEEEE. This CDR3 region has 16 residues. V lost 3 bases and J lost 4; bases outside the gene matches: 7. The CDR3 region is CASSWGQGRPNQPQHF. CDR3 bases: TGTGCCAGCAGCTGGGGACAGGGGCGACCGAATCAGCCCCAGCATTTT. The whole variable domain, filled in from reference TRBV5-6 and TRBJ1-5, reads DAGVTQSPTHLIKTRGQQVTLRCSPKSGHDTVSWYQQALGQGPQFIFQYYEEEERQRGNFPDRFSGHQFPNYSSELNVNALLLGDSALYLCASSWGQGRPNQPQHFGDGTRLSIL.

Concerning this clone itself: The same CDR3 arises from other DNA sequences in this sample as well. The chain couples TRBV9 to TRBJ2-7; TRBD1 is a possible D gene (5 bases). The CDR3 sequence is 14 residues long. Germline-derived CDR1 and CDR2 are SGDLS and YYNGEE. V shed 4 bases and J shed 0 bases, with 11 bases lying between them. The CDR3 loop is CASSPQGSSYEQYF. CDR3 DNA sequence: TGTGCCAGCAGCCCTCAGGGCAGCTCCTACGAGCAGTACTTC.

The V and J genes are TRBV10-1 and TRBJ2-3; D is perhaps TRBD2 (6 bases). CDR1 and CDR2 (germline): WNHNN, SYGVQD (reference sequence). The CDR3 is 15 amino acids. V lost 3 bases, J lost 6 bases, and 16 bases lay in between. DNA of the CDR3: TGCGCCAGCAGTGACCCCAGCGGAGGGTTGGATACGCAGTATTTT. It is translated as CASSDPSGGLDTQYF.

The rearrangement joins TRBV9 to TRBJ1-2, with 7 bases that match TRBD1. This CDR3 comprises 15 residues. After removal of 0 bases from V and 0 bases from J, the junction contained 2 bases not matched to a gene. From germline, CDR1 is SGDLS and CDR2 YYNGEE. CDR3 region: CASSVDRGANYGYTF. The CDR3 region has the DNA TGTGCCAGCAGCGTAGACAGGGGCGCTAACTATGGCTACACCTTC.

J is TRBJ1-2 and V is TRBV19, with 7 positions matching TRBD1. With 4 bases clipped from V and 4 bases from J, the junction kept 3 bases outside the gene matches. The CDR3 runs 13 residues. Per the germline V gene, CDR1 is LNHDA and CDR2 is SQIVND (reference sequence). CDR3 sequence (DNA): TGTGCCAGTAGTACCTGGGACAGCTATGGCTACACCTTC. It encodes CASSTWDSYGYTF.

The J gene is TRBJ1-1, the V gene TRBV7-9; a possible D gene is TRBD1 (5 bases). V lost 5 bases to trimming and J lost 7 bases, with 14 bases between them. Germline V lookup: CDR1 SEHNR, CDR2 FQNEAQ (reference sequence). The CDR3 extends over 13 amino acids. The CDR3 loop reads CASSPDISSEAFF. CDR3 nucleotide sequence: TGTGCCAGCAGCCCGGACATCAGTAGTGAAGCTTTCTTT.

The V call is TRBV7-9, the J call TRBJ1-4; 11 nucleotides align to TRBD1. V shed 4 bases and J 6 bases; nucleotides not matched to a gene: 4. The CDR3 runs 15 residues. Germline V gives CDR1 SEHNR, CDR2 FQNEAQ (reference sequence). The CDR3 loop is CASSSPGQGDEKLFF. In DNA, the CDR3 is TGTGCCAGCAGCTCGCCGGGACAGGGGGATGAAAAACTGTTTTTT.

V and J are TRBV30 and TRBJ1-4; D not resolved. The CDR3 is 12 residues long. Per the germline V gene, CDR1 is GTSNPN and CDR2 is SVGIG (reference sequence). The chain's CDR3 is CACRATGEKLFF. In nucleotides, the CDR3 is TGTGCGTGTCGGGCTACGGGGGAAAAACTGTTTTTT.

The chain employs TRBV28 and TRBJ2-7, with 13 bases aligning to TRBD2. Germline V CDR1 and CDR2: MDHEN, SYDVKM. After removal of 2 bases from V and 5 bases from J, the junction contained 9 bases not matched to a gene. This CDR3 comprises 17 residues. The CDR3 reads CASSLRSGTSGIDEQYF. The CDR3 DNA follows: TGTGCCAGCAGTTTACGGAGTGGGACTAGCGGGATTGACGAGCAGTACTTC.

The V call is TRBV6-5, the J call TRBJ2-7, with 8 nucleotides matching TRBD1. The germline V gene has CDR1 MNHEY and CDR2 SVGAGI. The CDR3 contains 14 residues. After removal of 5 bases from V and 2 bases from J, the junction contained 5 bases not matched to a gene. The CDR3 DNA sequence: TGTGCCAGCAGTAGGGACAGGAAAGCCTACGAGCAGTACTTC. Translation: CASSRDRKAYEQYF.